The 14 T cell receptor beta chains in this list originate from one sample, sequenced in a study of blood T cell repertoires in COVID-19. This table comes from immunoSEQ multiplex PCR, and its TCRdb copy is limited to in-frame clones, with some not included. The data contain roughly 100,000 clones, 87% of them seen just once; the ten biggest clones take up around 14%. The sequencing sample was made of peripheral blood. All receptors come from a man aged 50 to 60 with acute or convalescent COVID-19.

This chain links TRBV19 with TRBJ2-3, with D perhaps matching TRBD1 (6 bases). V was trimmed by 5 bases and J by 2 bases, leaving 14 bases between them. The CDR3 spans 15 residues. Germline V gene sequence: CDR1 LNHDA, CDR2 SQIVND (reference sequence). CDR3 residues: CASSADRTYTDTQYF. The DNA of the CDR3 is TGTGCCAGTAGTGCCGACAGGACTTACACAGATACGCAGTATTTT.

This rearrangement joins TRBV6-1 to TRBJ2-7; 11 bases fit TRBD2. Germline CDR1 and CDR2: MNHNS and SASEGT. The CDR3 length is 14 residues. V shed 2 bases, J shed 3 bases, and the junction held 0 bases outside the gene matches. CDR3 DNA sequence: TGTGCCAGCAGTGAACTAGCGGGAGGCTACGAGCAGTACTTC. The encoded protein is CASSELAGGYEQYF.

This clone showed up just a few times. The chain has TRBV7-2 and TRBJ2-7; D might be TRBD2 (7 bases). The CDR3 extends over 16 amino acids. The germline V and J ends were trimmed by 1 base and 2 bases, with 15 bases remaining between them. Germline assignment: CDR1 SGHTA and CDR2 FQGNSA. CDR3 DNA: TGTGCCAGCAGCTTAGAGGGGGGGGCAGGAACCTACGAGCAGTACTTC. Its protein product is CASSLEGGAGTYEQYF.

V gene TRBV7-9 combines with J gene TRBJ2-2, with D tentatively TRBD1 (5 bases). Germline V gene data show CDR1 as SEHNR and CDR2 as FQNEAQ (reference sequence). The CDR3 has 14 residues. V lost 5 bases and J lost 4, with 11 bases in between. CDR3: CASSPGKATGELFF. The DNA of the CDR3 is TGTGCCAGCAGCCCAGGGAAGGCCACCGGGGAGCTGTTTTTT.

There are a few counts of this clone. CDR3 loop: CASSLVAGSSYEQYF. The CDR3 bases are TGTGCCAGCAGCTTAGTAGCGGGGAGCTCCTACGAGCAGTACTTC. The chain employs TRBV7-8 and TRBJ2-7; 8 bases line up with TRBD2. J gave up 0 bases and V 1 base, and 2 bases lay outside the gene matches. The CDR3 runs to 15 residues. Germline CDR1 and CDR2: SGHVS and FQNEAQ.

The count of this clone is one. The chain is built from TRBV4-2 and TRBJ2-7, with TRBD2 identical over 7 bases. The junction had 9 bases not matched to a gene; V was cut back by 4 bases and J by 3 bases. Germline CDR1 is LGHNA and CDR2 is YNFKEQ. CDR3 length: 15 amino acids. The CDR3: CASSPRMGGNYEQYF. The CDR3 DNA sequence: TGTGCCAGCAGCCCGCGAATGGGGGGGAACTACGAGCAGTACTTC.

The chain couples TRBV28 to TRBJ1-4; D gene uncertain. The V and J ends lost 5 bases and 12 bases respectively, with 13 bases between them. This CDR3 region has 12 residues. CDR1 is MDHEN, CDR2 SYDVKM, per germline. DNA for the CDR3: TGTGCCAGCAGTCTCCCGGTTACCCAACTGTTTTTT. Translating gives CASSLPVTQLFF.

The chain employs TRBV5-1 and TRBJ2-5, with D possibly TRBD1 on 5 matching bases. Germline V lookup: CDR1 SGHRS, CDR2 YFSETQ. The CDR3 covers 13 residues. V lost 4 bases to trimming and J lost 6 bases, with 13 bases between them. CDR3 amino acids: CASSTQGLQTQYF. CDR3 nucleotide sequence: TGCGCCAGCAGCACCCAGGGTTTGCAGACCCAGTACTTC.

V and J are TRBV30 and TRBJ1-3, with D maybe TRBD1 (5 bases). The germline V gene has CDR1 GTSNPN and CDR2 SVGIG (reference sequence). The germline V and J ends were trimmed by 4 bases and 4 bases, with 17 bases remaining between them. The CDR3 consists of 15 residues. The CDR3 bases are TGTGCCTGGACCCCTAAAGCCAGGGTCGGAAACACCATATATTTT. This encodes CAWTPKARVGNTIYF.

J is TRBJ2-3 and V is TRBV9, with D perhaps matching TRBD1 (6 bases). Germline CDR1 SGDLS, CDR2 YYNGEE. The CDR3 loop spans 14 amino acids. Trimming took 4 bases from V and 0 from J, leaving 9 bases between them. CDR3 residues: CASSWDTSTDTQYF. The CDR3 bases are TGTGCCAGCAGCTGGGACACGAGCACAGATACGCAGTATTTT.

The chain has TRBV6-5 and TRBJ1-6, with a tentative D call TRBD1 (5 bases). V lost 6 bases to trimming and J lost 9 bases, with 12 bases between them. CDR1 and CDR2 from the germline V gene are MNHEY and SVGAGI. This CDR3 spans 13 amino acids. The CDR3 DNA reads as TGTGCCAGCAGCAGGGTGGTAGCTTCACCCCTCCACTTT. Translation: CASSRVVASPLHF.

J is TRBJ1-4 and V is TRBV18, with D possibly being TRBD1 (6 bases). V was trimmed by 0 bases and J by 7 bases, leaving 12 bases between them. From germline, CDR1 is KGHSH and CDR2 LQKENI. CDR3 length: 15 residues. The CDR3 DNA reads TGTGCCAGCTCACCACCGGGCGAGGGGGTTGAAAAACTGTTTTTT. Translating gives CASSPPGEGVEKLFF.

The chain combines TRBV10-3 with TRBJ2-1; the match to TRBD2 covers 14 bases. Germline assignment: CDR1 ENHRY and CDR2 SYGVKD. After removal of 6 bases from V and 7 bases from J, the junction contained 5 bases not matched to a gene. This CDR3 has 15 amino acids. The CDR3 DNA sequence: TGTGCCATCAGGGGCGGGACTAGCGGGAGTAATGAGCAGTTCTTC. It specifies CAIRGGTSGSNEQFF.

This sequence joins TRBV5-1 and TRBJ2-1, with TRBD2 as a possible D gene (5 bases). V was clipped by 4 bases and J by 7 bases, with 9 bases between them. The CDR3 contains 12 residues. The germline CDR1 and CDR2 sequences are SGHRS and YFSETQ. In DNA form, the CDR3 reads TGCGCCAGCAGCCCGGACTTAAATGAGCAGTTCTTC. Encoded protein: CASSPDLNEQFF.